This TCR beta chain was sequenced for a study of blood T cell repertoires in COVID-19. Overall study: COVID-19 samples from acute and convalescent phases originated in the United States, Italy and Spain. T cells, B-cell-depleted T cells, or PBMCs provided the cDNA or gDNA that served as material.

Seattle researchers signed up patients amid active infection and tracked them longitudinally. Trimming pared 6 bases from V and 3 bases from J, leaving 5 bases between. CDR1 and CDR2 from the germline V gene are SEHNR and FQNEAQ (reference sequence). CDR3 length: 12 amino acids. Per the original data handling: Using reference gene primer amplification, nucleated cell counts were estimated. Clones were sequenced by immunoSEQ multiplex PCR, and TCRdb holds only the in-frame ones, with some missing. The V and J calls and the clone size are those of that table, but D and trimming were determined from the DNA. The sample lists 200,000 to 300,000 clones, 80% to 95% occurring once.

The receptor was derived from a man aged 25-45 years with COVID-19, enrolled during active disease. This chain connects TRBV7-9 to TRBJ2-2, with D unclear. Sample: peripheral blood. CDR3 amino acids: CASSLDTGELFF. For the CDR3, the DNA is TGTGCCAGCAGTCTTGACACCGGGGAGCTGTTTTTT.